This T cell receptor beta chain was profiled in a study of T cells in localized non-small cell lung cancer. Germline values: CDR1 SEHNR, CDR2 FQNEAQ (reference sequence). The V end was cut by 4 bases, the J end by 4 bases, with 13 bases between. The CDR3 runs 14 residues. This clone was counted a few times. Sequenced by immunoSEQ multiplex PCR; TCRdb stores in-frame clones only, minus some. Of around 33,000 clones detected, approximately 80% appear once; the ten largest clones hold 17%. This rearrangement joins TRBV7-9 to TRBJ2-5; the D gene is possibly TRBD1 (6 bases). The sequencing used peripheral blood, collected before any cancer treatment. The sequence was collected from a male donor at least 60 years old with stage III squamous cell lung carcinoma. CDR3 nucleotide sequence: TGTGCCAGCAGCTCATCCCGCAGGGGAGAGACCCAGTACTTC. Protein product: CASSSSRRGETQYF.